This T cell receptor beta chain was identified during a study of shared clonotypes between healthy human individuals. Clones were sequenced by immunoSEQ multiplex PCR, and TCRdb holds only the in-frame ones, with some missing. The repertoire includes fewer than 850,000 clones, 90% of them detected once, and 34% sits in the top ten. Germline V CDR1 and CDR2: LNHNV, YYDKDF (reference sequence). This CDR3 has 15 residues. V lost 3 bases and J lost 2; bases outside the gene matches: 5. This sequence originates from a man aged 18 to 35 in good health. Some clones in this sample may be carry-over from other donors' samples. V and J are TRBV15 and TRBJ2-3, with 7 bases aligning to TRBD1. The sample taken for sequencing was memory CD8+ T cells from PBMCs. Subset denoted: CD45RO+ cells pooled with CCR7-negative TemRA cells. In DNA, the CDR3 is TGTGCCACCAGCAGCAGGGGGTCATACACAGATACGCAGTATTTT. Its translation is CATSSRGSYTDTQYF.